This TCR beta chain was identified in a study of tissue T cells after allogeneic stem cell transplantation. Time point reported: mouse harvest day 14 after allogeneic transplant. Each mouse received 10^7 T-cell-depleted marrow cells plus 10^6 splenic CD5+ T cells by tail vein. B6 (H2b) cells into BALB/c (H2d) mice; tissues taken at day 7 or 14. Concerning this clone: What it binds is not known. Gene names denote mouse genes.

Findings and caveats of the study: Shared clones across patients were few; motif clustering revealed tissue-specific shared signatures. TCR repertoires tracked anatomic similarity, regardless of disease or transplant status. Tissue-detected TCR repertoire was only partly captured by blood and spleen T cells.

Sequenced by immunoSEQ multiplex PCR; TCRdb stores in-frame clones only, minus some. Of roughly 2,000 clones listed, roughly 51% are singletons. Sequenced material: lymph node tissue. The clonotype originates from a female BALB/c mouse given C57BL/6 T cells with graft-versus-host disease after an allogeneic hematopoietic cell transplant.

The sequenced CDR3 bases are TGTGGTGCTAGCCCGGGACAGGGAGAAGTCTTC. Protein sequence: CGASPGQGEVF. The full CDR3 protein reads CGASPGQGEVFF. The V call is TRBV20, the J call TRBJ1-1, with 9 bases fitting TRBD1. The read terminates 1 residue before the CDR3 end, so the remaining end is supplied by the germline J gene. The V gene end was trimmed by 3 bases and the J gene end by 7 bases; junction bases not matched to a gene: 3. Germline-derived CDR1 and CDR2 are GFQATS and STVNSAI. The CDR3 spans 12 residues.